This T cell receptor beta chain was profiled in a study of shared clonotypes between healthy human individuals. This CDR3 spans 13 amino acids. Germline CDR1 and CDR2: MDHEN and SYDVKM. With 6 bases removed from V and 2 bases from J, the gap between germline ends came to 8 bases. The data were produced by immunoSEQ multiplex PCR, yet TCRdb's version contains in-frame clones alone and is incomplete. The sample comprises about 470,000 clones, 70% to 80% of which are singletons, and less than 15% rests with the top ten. This TCR derives from a woman between 40 and 50 years old in good health. Some clones in this sample may be carry-over from other donors' samples. Material: PBMCs. The chain uses TRBV28 and TRBJ1-5, with D hard to call. CDR3: CASSPPGNQPQHF. CDR3 bases: TGTGCCAGCAGCCCCCCGGGCAATCAGCCCCAGCATTTT.